Shown below are 4 T cell receptor beta chains from a single sample sequenced in a study of blood T cell repertoires in COVID-19. TCRdb's copy holds only in-frame clones and misses some; the assay was immunoSEQ multiplex PCR. This sample has 130,000 to 150,000 clones; roughly 84% occur once, and the top ten carry under 7%. The sample taken for sequencing was PBMCs or T cells enriched from blood (not recorded which). These receptors were collected from a woman aged 45-60 years who had been exposed to COVID-19.

This clone appeared a single time. This chain links TRBV29-1 with TRBJ2-1; tentative D call: TRBD2 (6 bases). Trimming took off 8 bases at V and 6 bases at J, with 17 bases between the two ends. The CDR3 loop spans 13 amino acids. The V gene's germline CDR1 is SQVTM and CDR2 ANQGSEA. This CDR3 reads CSNYGGLGNEQFF. The CDR3 DNA follows: TGCAGCAACTACGGGGGATTGGGCAATGAGCAGTTCTTC.

The chain combines TRBV27 with TRBJ2-7; 8 nucleotides align to TRBD1. Germline loops: CDR1 MNHEY, CDR2 SMNVEV (reference sequence). CDR3 size: 16 residues. V was pared by 6 bases and J by 5 bases, with 15 bases of the junction left unmatched. CDR3 sequence: CASRLLEQGEDHEQYF. The CDR3 DNA follows: TGTGCCAGCAGACTCCTCGAACAGGGGGAAGACCACGAGCAGTACTTC.

The genes are TRBV5-4 and TRBJ2-1, with D possibly TRBD2 on 7 matching bases. Trimming left V 3 bases short and J 4 bases short, with 20 bases between. CDR1 and CDR2 (germline): SGHNT, YYREEE (reference sequence). There are 17 residues in the CDR3. The CDR3 coding sequence is TGTGCCAGCAGCTCCCCGGGTGGGGGGGCAGAATACAATGAGCAGTTCTTC. Residues: CASSSPGGGAEYNEQFF.

The rearrangement joins TRBV29-1 to TRBJ1-1; D gene ambiguous. Germline CDR1 reads SQVTM; CDR2 reads ANQGSEA. The CDR3 totals 10 residues. V lost 6 bases and J 4 bases, leaving 6 bases between the germline ends. The CDR3 sequence is CSVHSTEAFF. The CDR3 region has the DNA TGCAGCGTCCATTCCACTGAAGCTTTCTTT.